This note documents a single T cell receptor beta chain sequence. The sample is drawn from a study of patients and donors after allogeneic stem cell transplantation. Looked up from germline, CDR1 is SSHAT and CDR2 is FNYEAQ (reference sequence). The junction had 1 base not matched to a gene; V was cut back by 1 base and J by 5 bases. CDR3 size: 13 residues. In TCRdb, the RT-PCR reads were re-called with MiXCR into one record per CDR3 protein. The table includes around 4,100 distinct CDR3 sequences, approximately 24% detected once. V gene TRBV7-7 combines with J gene TRBJ1-1; TRBD1 matches 7 bases. The sample taken for sequencing was blood, either unsorted or a sorted T cell fraction (not recorded which). The sequence was collected from a human donor who was either an allogeneic HSCT recipient or a stem cell or donor lymphocyte infusion donor (not recorded which). It is not recorded whose cells these are; they may come from a transplant donor. The CDR3 coding sequence is TGTGCCAGCAGCTTAGACAGGGGTACTGAAGCTTTCTTT. This codes for CASSLDRGTEAFF.